Here is one TCR beta chain with its context. This clonotype turned up a few times. Which antigen it targets is not known. No base-level quality is on record; no much larger clone is a single base apart. The sample was run on an Illumina NovaSeq 6000. TCRalpha and TCRbeta cDNA libraries were constructed by 5'RACE with constant-segment primers, with sample barcodes and unique molecular identifiers being introduced. RNA was extracted from every sample with Trizol reagent. Library amplification was performed in two PCR steps, and a second sample barcode and Illumina TruSeq adapters were introduced in the second step. The libraries were sequenced on an Illumina NovaSeq using 2 x 150 bp paired-end reads. The original pipeline was this. Demultiplexing of reads and collapsing into UMI-guided consensus sequences were performed with migec v1.2.7. Using mixcr v2.1.11, UMI consensuses were aligned to TRA and TRB V and J templates and then assembled into clonotypes. A clonotype was counted as expanded or contracted only when both edgeR and NoisET called the clonotype significant, with the noise models trained on biological replicates. For edgeR calls, the thresholds were a false discovery rate-adjusted p below 0.01 and a log2 fold-change of 1. As an exploratory analysis of dynamics, max-normalized trajectories of the 1000 most abundant clonotypes were examined by PCA with hierarchical clustering. The CD4 or CD8 phenotype of responding clones was assigned using the separately sequenced CD4+ and CD8+ repertoires. Using fastp trimming at Q25 and MiXCR clonotype assembly, TCRdb reanalyzed the public sequencing data and kept in-frame beta chains. CDR3 protein duplicates are merged, each entry listing the most common genes and DNA. What appears here as the V and J calls and clone size reflects TCRdb's work, not the paper's. This sample comprises 300,000 to 400,000 distinct CDR3 sequences, around 27% of them detected only once. Around an eighth of the sample is in the top ten clones.

Ficoll-Paque density gradient centrifugation was the method used to isolate PBMCs. The data are from a study of T-cell memory formation after mild COVID-19 (dated by TCRdb to the early 2020s). Study-wide context: TCR sequence clusters from the two donors were found to be largely donor specific. Two young, previously healthy adult volunteers made up the cohort, one male and one female. In a couple of donors, T-cell clones that expanded and contracted after mild COVID-19 were followed by sequencing TCRalpha and TCRbeta repertoires longitudinally.

Relative to germline, V is 4 bases shorter and J is 3 bases shorter, with 17 bases between their ends. The CDR3 runs 16 amino acids, cysteine and phenylalanine included. Just the 48-base CDR3 DNA is kept, in frame starting at base 1. CDR1 and CDR2 were assigned from the germline V gene (reference sequence) as SGHKS and YYEKEE. Findings and caveats that apply to the study as a whole: Only a couple of mild cases were covered by the study, and larger cohorts that include severe cases with pre-infection samples were considered necessary. Contracting CD4+ clones were located mainly in the CM and EM memory subsets, whereas CD8+ clones were found to be enriched in EMRA. The detection of some responding clones in pre-infection memory suggests that pre-existing cross-reactive memory T cells joined the SARS-CoV-2 response. The second-wave clones that peaked on day 37 were not confirmed to be SARS-CoV-2 specific. Balanced CD4/CD8 phenotypes were observed for clones contracting from day 15 to 85, whereas a bias towards CD4+ was observed for a second wave of clones expanding from day 15 to 37.

This chain is built from TRBV5-5 and TRBJ1-5, with a weak D call of TRBD1 (6 bases match). Specimen: PBMCs or a T cell subset sorted from them (not recorded which). This sequence originates from an adult woman who had mild COVID-19 (a few samples of this study predate the infection). The sample titles of this study are shuffled in the database, so cell type and time point are left out; the donor was told from shared clones. The CDR3 in this case is CASSLTPRQVNQPQHF. The DNA sequence reads TGTGCCAGCAGCCTGACCCCACGACAGGTCAATCAGCCCCAGCATTTT.